This T cell receptor (beta chain) comes out of a study of blood T cell repertoires in COVID-19. The wider study: PBMCs, B-cell-depleted T cells, or T cells were the source of the cDNA or gDNA that made up the material.

The germline CDR1 and CDR2 sequences are WNHNN and SYGVQD (reference sequence). The J segment lost 2 bases and the V segment lost 2 bases, leaving 8 bases of the junction unmatched. The CDR3 length is 16 residues. Only in-frame clones appear in the TCRdb table, and some are missing; sequencing was by immunoSEQ multiplex PCR. The data contain 45,000 to 60,000 clones, 75% to 90% of them singletons. The sequencing sample was made of peripheral blood. The source is a human donor with acute or convalescent COVID-19. The donor label of this sample is uncertain. The rearrangement links TRBV10-1 to TRBJ2-7; 8 nucleotides align to TRBD1. The CDR3 DNA reads as TGCGCCAGCAGTGAGACGACCGGGACAGGAACCTACGAGCAGTACTTC. Amino acids: CASSETTGTGTYEQYF.